Given below is one T cell receptor beta chain in context. This entry belongs to a study of blood T cell repertoires in COVID-19. Sequenced by immunoSEQ multiplex PCR; TCRdb stores in-frame clones only, minus some. This sample carries approximately 200,000 clones, around 81% of them seen once, and the ten largest clones take around 2%. Trimming removed 2 bases from V and 5 bases from J; junction bases left unmatched: 1. The CDR3 extends over 13 amino acids. Germline assignment: CDR1 PRHDT and CDR2 FYEKMQ (reference sequence). The sample consisted of peripheral blood. The clonotype originates from a woman aged 60-70 years with acute or convalescent COVID-19. The chain is built from TRBV13 and TRBJ2-5, with TRBD2 matching 8 bases. CDR3 DNA sequence: TGTGCCAGCAGCTTAAGCGGGGGTGAGACCCAGTACTTC. Protein product: CASSLSGGETQYF.